These T cell receptor beta chains were read from a single sample in a study of blood T cell repertoires in COVID-19. Only in-frame clones appear in the TCRdb table, and some are missing; sequencing was by immunoSEQ multiplex PCR. The sample holds about 240,000 clones, more than 80% seen once. Sequenced sample: peripheral blood. The receptors stem from a woman of 80 years or more with COVID-19, enrolled during active disease. Each CDR3 is given with its conserved first and last residue. The D gene is left open where the match is weak. The size of a clone is reported for some rows only, either as once, few or many, or as a class for expanded clones.

d_gene: .
abundance: .
j_gene: TRBJ2-7
v_gene: TRBV12-3/TRBV12-4
CDR3nt: TGTGCCAGCAGTTTGCTCCAGTCCTACGAGCAGTACTTC
CDR3aa: CASSLLQSYEQYF

d_gene: TRBD1
abundance: .
j_gene: TRBJ2-7
v_gene: TRBV18
CDR3nt: TGTGCCAGCTCACCAGAGACAGGGGACCTCGAGCAGTACTTC
CDR3aa: CASSPETGDLEQYF

d_gene: .
abundance: .
j_gene: TRBJ2-4
v_gene: TRBV6-5
CDR3nt: TGTGCCAGCAGCGGCACTAGAGGCAAAAACATTCAGTACTTC
CDR3aa: CASSGTRGKNIQYF

d_gene: TRBD1
abundance: few
j_gene: TRBJ1-5
v_gene: TRBV4-1
CDR3nt: TGCGCCAGCAGCCAAGCCGACAGGGCGAATCAGCCCCAGCATTTT
CDR3aa: CASSQADRANQPQHF

d_gene: TRBD1
abundance: .
j_gene: TRBJ1-4
v_gene: TRBV7-2
CDR3nt: TGTGCCAGCAGCCCAAGGGACAGGGGGAATGAAAAACTGTTTTTT
CDR3aa: CASSPRDRGNEKLFF

d_gene: TRBD1
abundance: .
j_gene: TRBJ1-1
v_gene: TRBV11-2
CDR3nt: TGTGCCAGCAGCCGACAGGGGAACACTGAAGCTTTCTTT
CDR3aa: CASSRQGNTEAFF

d_gene: .
abundance: .
j_gene: TRBJ1-6
v_gene: TRBV27
CDR3nt: TGTGCCAGCAGCCTATATGGTTCACCCCTCCACTTT
CDR3aa: CASSLYGSPLHF

d_gene: TRBD1
abundance: once
j_gene: TRBJ2-3
v_gene: TRBV7-3
CDR3nt: TGTGCCAGCAGCGGTACGGGACAGGGGGCGTCGACAGATACGCAGTATTTT
CDR3aa: CASSGTGQGASTDTQYF

d_gene: .
abundance: .
j_gene: TRBJ2-5
v_gene: TRBV24-1
CDR3nt: TGTGCCATCGGGGCTATGTCGGGAGAGACCGACCTATACTTC
CDR3aa: CAIGAMSGETDLYF

d_gene: .
abundance: .
j_gene: TRBJ1-4
v_gene: TRBV20-1
CDR3nt: TGCAGTGCTAGTTTACCAGGGATGGGGGAAAAACTGTTTTTT
CDR3aa: CSASLPGMGEKLFF

d_gene: .
abundance: .
j_gene: TRBJ2-5
v_gene: TRBV5-1
CDR3nt: TGCGCCAGCAGCTTATCTCAAGAGACCCAGTACTTC
CDR3aa: CASSLSQETQYF

d_gene: TRBD1
abundance: .
j_gene: TRBJ1-5
v_gene: TRBV10-3
CDR3nt: TGTGCCATCAGTGAGCAGGGGGCTGTCGGTCAGCCCCAGCATTTT
CDR3aa: CAISEQGAVGQPQHF

d_gene: .
abundance: .
j_gene: TRBJ1-2
v_gene: TRBV28
CDR3nt: TGTGCCAGCAGTTCCTCCGGGAGGCTCTATGGCTACACCTTC
CDR3aa: CASSSSGRLYGYTF

d_gene: TRBD1
abundance: .
j_gene: TRBJ2-1
v_gene: TRBV7-3
CDR3nt: TGTGCCAGCAGTAATGGACAGGGGGCGGTCAATGAGCAGTTCTTC
CDR3aa: CASSNGQGAVNEQFF

d_gene: TRBD2
abundance: .
j_gene: TRBJ2-1
v_gene: TRBV2
CDR3nt: TGTGCCAGCAGCCCGCCCCTTGCGGGAGCTCTTGAGCAGTTCTTC
CDR3aa: CASSPPLAGALEQFF

d_gene: .
abundance: .
j_gene: TRBJ1-1
v_gene: TRBV27
CDR3nt: TGTGCCAGCAGTTCCACAGGGAACACTGAAGCTTTCTTT
CDR3aa: CASSSTGNTEAFF

d_gene: .
abundance: .
j_gene: TRBJ2-7
v_gene: TRBV30
CDR3nt: TGTGCCTGGAAGGTCAGCGTAGGCAGACCCTACGAGCAGTACTTC
CDR3aa: CAWKVSVGRPYEQYF

d_gene: .
abundance: once
j_gene: TRBJ2-2
v_gene: TRBV5-1
CDR3nt: TGCGCCAGCAGCGTCGGCGGACAGTCGGGCACCGGGGAGCTGTTTTTT
CDR3aa: CASSVGGQSGTGELFF

d_gene: .
abundance: .
j_gene: TRBJ1-5
v_gene: TRBV2
CDR3nt: TGTGCCAGCAGTGGACAGGCTGGGCAGCCCCAGCATTTT
CDR3aa: CASSGQAGQPQHF

d_gene: TRBD2
abundance: once
j_gene: TRBJ2-1
v_gene: TRBV3-1/TRBV3-2
CDR3nt: TGTGCCAGCAGCTCCTATAGCGGGGGAGCCTACAATGAGCAGTTCTTC
CDR3aa: CASSSYSGGAYNEQFF

d_gene: .
abundance: .
j_gene: TRBJ1-4
v_gene: TRBV25-1
CDR3nt: TGTGCCAGCAGTGAATATGCAGGGTTCGGGGAAAAACTGTTTTTT
CDR3aa: CASSEYAGFGEKLFF

d_gene: TRBD2
abundance: .
j_gene: TRBJ2-1
v_gene: TRBV28
CDR3nt: TGTGCCAGCAGCCCCAGCGGGAGGGGTGCGAATGAGCAGTTCTTC
CDR3aa: CASSPSGRGANEQFF

d_gene: .
abundance: .
j_gene: TRBJ1-2
v_gene: TRBV4-1
CDR3nt: TGCGCCAGCAGCCAAGGTAGCGCGTACGGGGGGCGCTTTTATGGCTACACCTTC
CDR3aa: CASSQGSAYGGRFYGYTF

d_gene: TRBD1
abundance: .
j_gene: TRBJ1-2
v_gene: TRBV10-3
CDR3nt: TGTGCCATCAGGGGGGACAGAGGGAACTATGGCTACACCTTC
CDR3aa: CAIRGDRGNYGYTF

d_gene: .
abundance: .
j_gene: TRBJ1-1
v_gene: TRBV19
CDR3nt: TGTGCCAGTTACTTAGGGGGAGGGCGAGCTTTCTTT
CDR3aa: CASYLGGGRAFF

d_gene: TRBD1
abundance: once
j_gene: TRBJ1-1
v_gene: TRBV5-1
CDR3nt: TGCGCCAGCAGCTTACAGGGGGGGCAGAACACTGAAGCTTTCTTT
CDR3aa: CASSLQGGQNTEAFF

d_gene: TRBD1
abundance: once
j_gene: TRBJ1-4
v_gene: TRBV7-6
CDR3nt: TGTGCCAGCAGCTTAGGGGACAGGGGGCTTAATGAAAAACTGTTTTTT
CDR3aa: CASSLGDRGLNEKLFF

d_gene: .
abundance: .
j_gene: TRBJ2-5
v_gene: TRBV7-2
CDR3nt: TGTGCCAGCAGCTTAGCCCGACTAGTCCAAGAGACCCAGTACTTC
CDR3aa: CASSLARLVQETQYF

d_gene: TRBD1
abundance: .
j_gene: TRBJ1-1
v_gene: TRBV4-3
CDR3nt: TGCGCCAGCAGCCAGGCCGGGACAGGGAACACTGAAGCTTTCTTT
CDR3aa: CASSQAGTGNTEAFF

d_gene: .
abundance: once
j_gene: TRBJ1-2
v_gene: TRBV5-1
CDR3nt: TGCGCCAGCAGCTTGGGGCAGGGGACGGATGGCTACACCTTC
CDR3aa: CASSLGQGTDGYTF

d_gene: .
abundance: .
j_gene: TRBJ1-5
v_gene: TRBV2
CDR3nt: TGTGCCAGCAGGGGGGGGACCTCTGCTAGCAATCAGCCCCAGCATTTT
CDR3aa: CASRGGTSASNQPQHF

d_gene: .
abundance: .
j_gene: TRBJ1-2
v_gene: TRBV29-1
CDR3nt: TGCAGCGTGGAGACCCCTAGGAGCTCCGGTGGCTACACCTTC
CDR3aa: CSVETPRSSGGYTF

d_gene: TRBD1
abundance: .
j_gene: TRBJ2-7
v_gene: TRBV3-1/TRBV3-2
CDR3nt: TGTGCCAGCAGCCATTGGGGACAGGGGAAATACGAGCAGTACTTC
CDR3aa: CASSHWGQGKYEQYF

d_gene: TRBD2
abundance: .
j_gene: TRBJ2-7
v_gene: TRBV5-4
CDR3nt: TGTGCCAGCAGCTTGGCTAGCGGGGGTTCCTACGAGCAGTACTTC
CDR3aa: CASSLASGGSYEQYF

d_gene: TRBD1
abundance: .
j_gene: TRBJ2-1
v_gene: TRBV2
CDR3nt: TGTGCCAGCCTAGGGGGCGTGGCCTCCTACAATGAGCAGTTCTTC
CDR3aa: CASLGGVASYNEQFF

d_gene: .
abundance: few
j_gene: TRBJ2-3
v_gene: TRBV10-1
CDR3nt: TGCGCCAGCAGTGATGATAGCGGCACAGATACGCAGTATTTT
CDR3aa: CASSDDSGTDTQYF

d_gene: .
abundance: .
j_gene: TRBJ1-1
v_gene: TRBV28
CDR3nt: TGTGCCAGCAGAACCTTAGGACGTGAGGGCACTGAAGCTTTCTTT
CDR3aa: CASRTLGREGTEAFF

d_gene: .
abundance: .
j_gene: TRBJ2-7
v_gene: TRBV6-5
CDR3nt: TGTGCCAGCAGACGGACAGAGAGCTCCTACGAGCAGTACTTC
CDR3aa: CASRRTESSYEQYF